This T cell receptor (beta chain) derives from a study of CD8 T cells in Susac syndrome. General study results and limits: The study's TCR sequencing and HLA analysis covered a relatively small number of individuals, and the study acknowledged this.

RNA was extracted with the RNeasy kit, and a quantity of about 0.45 to 1 ug was reverse transcribed using random hexamers. Via MiXCR, TCRdb re-called the immunoSEQ multiplex PCR reads, giving one row per CDR3 protein. The table has around 180,000 distinct CDR3 sequences, around 96% seen once. TCR beta sequencing covered blood CD8+ and CD4+ T cells. The multiple sclerosis control group was made up of treatment-naive patients with stable or active relapsing-remitting disease. Trimming took 0 bases from V and 5 from J, leaving 13 bases between them. The germline V gene encodes CDR1 GTSNPN and CDR2 SVGIG (reference sequence). The CDR3 loop spans 14 amino acids. With regard to this clonotype: The antigen is not known.

The V gene is TRBV30, the J gene TRBJ2-5; no definite D call. Sequencing used CD8+ T cells from PBMCs. This TCR came from a human donor with multiple sclerosis. The CDR3 reads CAWSVNRAVETQYF. CDR3 bases: TGTGCCTGGAGTGTAAATAGGGCCGTGGAGACCCAGTACTTC.